This TCR beta chain comes out of a study of shared clonotypes between healthy human individuals (dated by TCRdb to 2018 to 2020). Background for the entire study: The cohort comprised two women and a few men aged 18 to 49 years. To estimate repertoire size and how much clonotypes are shared between individuals, the study performed deep sequencing of blood TCR repertoires from about five healthy adults. For each donor, CD4 naive and CD4 memory were each given three plates, CD8 naive was given two plates, and CD8 memory was given one plate. Between about 0.94 and 8.9 billion PBMCs per donor were obtained by leukapheresis. Libraries were prepared and TCR repertoires were sequenced by different laboratories using diverse techniques, in order to increase sequencing depth and limit assay-specific biases.

Broader findings and caveats from the paper: Compared with non-shared clonotypes, clonotypes shared by all four sorted-subset donors had higher generation probabilities. Across a few donors, around 5.4% of naive CD4, roughly 3.4% of naive CD8, about 2% of memory CD4, and roughly 0.4% of memory CD8 clonotypes were shared. Only blood was sampled, and tissue TCR repertoires likely differ from those in blood. Because the study included only a small number of donors, the genetic and exposure-history diversity represented was limited. Estimated clonotype richness was generally larger for naive than for memory subsets. Based on pairwise subsampling, the degree of clonotype sharing among donors was expected to be affected by sequencing depth. Rarefaction of sorted-subset datasets indicated incomplete sequencing despite the large sequencing depth.

Healthy HIV-negative adults with no recently reported acute infections or vaccinations were included as donors. Every donor was a Caucasian adult living in Nashville, Tennessee, USA. CD4+ T cells were enriched by magnetic negative selection; naive cells were then positively selected on CD45RA, and the negative fraction formed the memory subset. Blood was obtained by leukapheresis, after which PBMCs were separated by Ficoll-Histopaque density gradient centrifugation and cryopreserved in liquid nitrogen vapor phase. Analytical flow cytometry was used to check the purity and quantity of each magnetically sorted T cell population. Genomic DNA was isolated from each sorted fraction and quantified by UV absorbance on a Nanodrop 2000c. Worth noting for this clone: What this receptor recognizes is not known. Base qualities are not recorded, but no much larger clone differs from it by a single base.

The germline V gene gives CDR1 as SGHTA and CDR2 as FQGNSA. The CDR3 starts with the cysteine, ends with the phenylalanine, and has 14 residues. Of all the DNA, just the CDR3 is kept, 42 bases in frame from base 1. V lost 1 base and J lost 2 bases; the stretch between them is 9 bases long. Using the deep immunoSEQ assay, TCR CDR3 regions were amplified from genomic DNA by multiplex PCR. Genomic DNA extracted from each cell subset was distributed evenly over all wells of several immunoSEQ 96-well plates, and each plate served as one replicate. For sorted subsets, around 200 ng genomic DNA, equal to 25,000 to 35,000 T cell genomes, was loaded into each replicate PCR. The purified libraries were quantified using a Qubit 3.0 fluorometer, sized with a Bioanalyzer 2100, and then quantified again using the KAPA Library Quantification kit. A separate single-read 150-cycle Illumina NextSeq 550 flow cell was used to sequence each immunoSEQ 96-well plate. In the original analysis: Because only junctional sequences without quality scores were contained in the immunoSEQ output, filtering matching that applied to full-length reads could not be performed. To assign V/J genes and CDR3, sequences were annotated using PyIR, a Python wrapper for IgBLAST v1.9, with IMGT germline references. Reads with weak V/J assignments (E-value above 1e-6), missing CDR3, stop codons, out-of-frame junctions, or ambiguous translated residues were removed. V3J clonotypes were defined as sequences sharing an identical inferred V gene, J gene, and CDR3 amino acid sequence. To compute the percentage overlap between repertoires, the number of shared unique clonotypes was divided by the size of the smaller repertoire. Richness of each repertoire was evaluated using RTK rarefaction, the Chao1 estimator, and Recon v2.1 estimates of unobserved clonotypes. For all TCRbeta clonotypes obtained by the gDNA method from a handful of donors, generation probabilities were computed with OLGA. Sourced from immuneACCESS, this table was stored by TCRdb with only in-frame sequences that have V and J called. A share of the clones is absent; for the studies checked, an unresolved V gene accounts for under half, and the remainder has no known explanation. V, J and clone size are taken as reported in that table, and D and trimming were inferred from the DNA itself. The sample profile shows 2 million or so clones; 95% of them were found once. The top ten clonotypes cover around 0.13% of the sample.

This receptor was obtained from a man younger than 35 in good health. Sample: naive CD4+ T cells sorted from blood. Taken with the paper, the label for cell subset or site translates to: CD45RA+ positively selected. The V and J genes are TRBV7-2 and TRBJ2-7; the D gene assignment is ambiguous. CDR3 sequence: CASSLGADAYEQYF. The sequence in DNA is TGTGCCAGCAGCTTAGGAGCAGACGCCTACGAGCAGTACTTC.